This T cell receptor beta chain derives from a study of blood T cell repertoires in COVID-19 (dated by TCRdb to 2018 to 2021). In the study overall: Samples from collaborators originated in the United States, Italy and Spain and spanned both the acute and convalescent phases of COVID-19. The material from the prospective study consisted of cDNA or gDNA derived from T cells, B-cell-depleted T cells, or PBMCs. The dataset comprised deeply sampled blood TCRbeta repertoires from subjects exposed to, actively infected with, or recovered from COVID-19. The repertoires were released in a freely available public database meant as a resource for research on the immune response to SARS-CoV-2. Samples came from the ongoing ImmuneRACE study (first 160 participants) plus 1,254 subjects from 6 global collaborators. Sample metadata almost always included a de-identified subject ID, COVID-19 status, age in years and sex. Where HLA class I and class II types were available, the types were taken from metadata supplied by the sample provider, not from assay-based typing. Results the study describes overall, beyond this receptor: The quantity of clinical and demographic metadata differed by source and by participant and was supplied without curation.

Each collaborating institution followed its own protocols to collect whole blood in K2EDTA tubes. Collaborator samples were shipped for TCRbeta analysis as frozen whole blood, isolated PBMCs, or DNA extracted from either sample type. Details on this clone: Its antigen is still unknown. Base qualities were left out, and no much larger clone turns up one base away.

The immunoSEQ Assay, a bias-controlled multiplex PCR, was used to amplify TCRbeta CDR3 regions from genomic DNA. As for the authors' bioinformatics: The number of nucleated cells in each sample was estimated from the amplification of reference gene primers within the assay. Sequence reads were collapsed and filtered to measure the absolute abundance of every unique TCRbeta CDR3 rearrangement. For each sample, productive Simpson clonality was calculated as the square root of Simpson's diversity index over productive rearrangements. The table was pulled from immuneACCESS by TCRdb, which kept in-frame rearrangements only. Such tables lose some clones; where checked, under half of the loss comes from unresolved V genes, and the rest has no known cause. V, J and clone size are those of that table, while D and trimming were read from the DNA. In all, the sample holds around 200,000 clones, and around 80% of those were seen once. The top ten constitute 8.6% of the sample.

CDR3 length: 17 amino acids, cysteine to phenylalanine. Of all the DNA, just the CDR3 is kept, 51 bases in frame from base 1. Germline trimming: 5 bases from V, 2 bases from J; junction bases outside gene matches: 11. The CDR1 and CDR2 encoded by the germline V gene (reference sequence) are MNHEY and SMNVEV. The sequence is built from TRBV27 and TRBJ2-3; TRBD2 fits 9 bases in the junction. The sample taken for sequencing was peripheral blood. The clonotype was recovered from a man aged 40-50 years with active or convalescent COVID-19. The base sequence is TGTGCCAGCAGTCCCAGCGGGAGGCTGAGGAACACAGATACGCAGTATTTT. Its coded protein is CASSPSGRLRNTDTQYF.